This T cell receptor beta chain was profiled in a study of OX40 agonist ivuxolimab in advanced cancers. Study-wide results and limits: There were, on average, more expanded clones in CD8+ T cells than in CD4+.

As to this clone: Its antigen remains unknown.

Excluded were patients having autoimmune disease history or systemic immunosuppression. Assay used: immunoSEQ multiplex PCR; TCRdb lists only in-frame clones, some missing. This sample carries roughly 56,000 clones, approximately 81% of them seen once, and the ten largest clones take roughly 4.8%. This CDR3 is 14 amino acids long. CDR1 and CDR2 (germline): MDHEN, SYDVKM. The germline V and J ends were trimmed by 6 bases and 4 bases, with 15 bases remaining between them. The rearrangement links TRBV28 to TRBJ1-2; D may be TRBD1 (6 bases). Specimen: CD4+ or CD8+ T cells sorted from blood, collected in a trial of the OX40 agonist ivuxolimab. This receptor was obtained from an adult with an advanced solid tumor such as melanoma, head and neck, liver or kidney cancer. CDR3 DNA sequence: TGTGCCAGCAGCATTCAGCAGGGGAGCTATGGCTACACCTTC. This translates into CASSIQQGSYGYTF.